Reported below is one T cell receptor beta chain. No antigen is known for it. These data are taken from a study of a mutant IDH1 vaccine in newly diagnosed glioma. Study background: In weeks 1, 3, 5, 7, 11, 15, 19 and 23, patients were immunized, eight times in all. Vaccination was launched 4-6 weeks after radiotherapy alone, or with temozolomide cycles. Most patients had received both radiotherapy and temozolomide, the prior options being radiotherapy, temozolomide, or both.

Noted time point: week 5, during vaccination. Vaccination comprised doses that each held 300 ug of mutant IDH1 20-mer peptide, plus topical imiquimod. Looked up from germline, CDR1 is WSHSY and CDR2 is SAAADI. The CDR3 length is 14 residues. V lost 6 bases and J lost 2, with 14 bases in between. Using immunoSEQ multiplex PCR, the repertoire was profiled, and TCRdb retains in-frame clones only, with some absent. The sample carries about 26,000 clones, 65% to 80% recorded once. The specimen was PBMCs, collected from a glioma patient whose treatment included an IDH1 peptide vaccine. The clonotype originates from a man between 35 and 55 years old with glioma. Some clones in this sample may be carry-over from other donors' samples. The genes are TRBV10-2 and TRBJ2-7; D not certain. CDR3 nucleotide sequence: TGCGCCAGCAGCCCGCCGGGCAGGACCTACGAGCAGTACTTC. It codes for CASSPPGRTYEQYF.